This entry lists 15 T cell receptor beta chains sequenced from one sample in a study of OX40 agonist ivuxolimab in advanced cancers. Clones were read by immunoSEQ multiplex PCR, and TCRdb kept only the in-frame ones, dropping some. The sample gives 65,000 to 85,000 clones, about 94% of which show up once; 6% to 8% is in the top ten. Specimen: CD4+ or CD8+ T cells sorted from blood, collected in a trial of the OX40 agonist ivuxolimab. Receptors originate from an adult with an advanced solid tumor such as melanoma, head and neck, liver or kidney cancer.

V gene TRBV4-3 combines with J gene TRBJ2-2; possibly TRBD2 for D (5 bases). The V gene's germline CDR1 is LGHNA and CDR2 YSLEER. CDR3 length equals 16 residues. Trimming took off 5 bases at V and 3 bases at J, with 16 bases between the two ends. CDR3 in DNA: TGCGCCAGCAGCTACTCCATCGGGGAGTACACCGGGGAGCTGTTTTTT. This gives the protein CASSYSIGEYTGELFF.

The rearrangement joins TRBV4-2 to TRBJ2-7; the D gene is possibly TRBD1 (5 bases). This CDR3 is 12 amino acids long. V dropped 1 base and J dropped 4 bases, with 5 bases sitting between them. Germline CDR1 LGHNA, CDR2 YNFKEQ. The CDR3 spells CASSQGTYEQYF. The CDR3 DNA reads TGTGCCAGCAGCCAAGGGACATACGAGCAGTACTTC.

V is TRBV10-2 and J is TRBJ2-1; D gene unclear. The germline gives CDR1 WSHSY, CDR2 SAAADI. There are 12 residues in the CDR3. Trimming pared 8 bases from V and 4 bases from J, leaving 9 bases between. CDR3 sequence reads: CASSQDYNEQFF. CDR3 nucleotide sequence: TGCGCCAGCTCTCAAGATTACAATGAGCAGTTCTTC.

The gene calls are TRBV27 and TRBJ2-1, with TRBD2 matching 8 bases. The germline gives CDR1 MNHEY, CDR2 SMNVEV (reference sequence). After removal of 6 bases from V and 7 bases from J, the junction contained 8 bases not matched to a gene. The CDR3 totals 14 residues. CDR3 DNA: TGTGCCAGCAGGTTCGTAGCGGGGTGGAATGAGCAGTTCTTC. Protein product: CASRFVAGWNEQFF.

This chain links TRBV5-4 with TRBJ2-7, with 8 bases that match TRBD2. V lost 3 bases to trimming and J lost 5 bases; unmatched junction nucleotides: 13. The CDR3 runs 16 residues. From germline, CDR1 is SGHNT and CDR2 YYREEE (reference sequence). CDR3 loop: CASSSPTAGVIDEQYF. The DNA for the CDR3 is TGTGCCAGCAGCTCCCCGACAGCGGGGGTTATCGACGAGCAGTACTTC.

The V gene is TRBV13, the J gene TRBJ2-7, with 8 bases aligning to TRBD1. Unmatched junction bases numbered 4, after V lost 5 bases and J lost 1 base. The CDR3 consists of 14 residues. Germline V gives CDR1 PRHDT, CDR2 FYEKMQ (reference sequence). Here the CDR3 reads CASSPGTGSYEQYF. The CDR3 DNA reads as TGTGCCAGCAGCCCTGGGACAGGTTCCTACGAGCAGTACTTC.

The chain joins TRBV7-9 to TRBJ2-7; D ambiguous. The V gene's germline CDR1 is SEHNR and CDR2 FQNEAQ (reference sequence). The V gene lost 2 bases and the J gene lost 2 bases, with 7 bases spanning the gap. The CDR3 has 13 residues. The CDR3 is CASSLPWTYEQYF. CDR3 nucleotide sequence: TGTGCCAGCAGCTTACCCTGGACCTACGAGCAGTACTTC.

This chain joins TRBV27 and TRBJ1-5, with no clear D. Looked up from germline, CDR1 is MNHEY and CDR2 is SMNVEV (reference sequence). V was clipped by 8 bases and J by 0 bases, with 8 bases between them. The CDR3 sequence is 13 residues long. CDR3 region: CASRSYSNQPQHF. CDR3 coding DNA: TGTGCCAGCCGATCTTATAGCAATCAGCCCCAGCATTTT.

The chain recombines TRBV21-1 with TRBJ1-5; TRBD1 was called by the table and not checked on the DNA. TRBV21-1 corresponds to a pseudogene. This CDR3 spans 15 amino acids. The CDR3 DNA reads TGTGCCAGCAGCAAAGCTCGACAGGGATCGGGGCCCCAGCATTTT. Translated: CASSKARQGSGPQHF.

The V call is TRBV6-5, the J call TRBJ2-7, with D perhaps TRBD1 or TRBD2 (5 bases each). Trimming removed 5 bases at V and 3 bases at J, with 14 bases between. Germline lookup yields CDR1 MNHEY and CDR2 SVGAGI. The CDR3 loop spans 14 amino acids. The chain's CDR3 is CASSPGQGFYEQYF. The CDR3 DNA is TGTGCCAGCAGTCCGGGGCAGGGATTCTACGAGCAGTACTTC.

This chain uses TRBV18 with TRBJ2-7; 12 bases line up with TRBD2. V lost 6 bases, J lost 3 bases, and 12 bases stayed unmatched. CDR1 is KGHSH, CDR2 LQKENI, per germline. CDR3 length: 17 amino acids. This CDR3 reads CASSPDTRLAGVYEQYF. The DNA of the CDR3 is TGTGCCAGCTCTCCCGATACAAGACTAGCGGGGGTCTACGAGCAGTACTTC.

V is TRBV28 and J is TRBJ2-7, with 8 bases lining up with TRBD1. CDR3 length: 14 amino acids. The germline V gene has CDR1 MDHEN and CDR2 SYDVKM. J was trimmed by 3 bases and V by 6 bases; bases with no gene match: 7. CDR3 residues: CASSPKTGVYEQYF. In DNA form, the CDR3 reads TGTGCCAGCAGCCCCAAGACAGGGGTCTACGAGCAGTACTTC.

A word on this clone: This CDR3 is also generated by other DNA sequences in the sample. CDR3 loop: CASSLDGYGYTF. In DNA, the CDR3 is TGCGCCAGCAGCCTGGACGGCTATGGCTACACCTTC. The chain is built from TRBV5-1 and TRBJ1-2; D remains ambiguous. The V end was cut by 4 bases, the J end by 4 bases, with 8 bases between. CDR1 is SGHRS and CDR2 is YFSETQ in the germline V gene. The CDR3 totals 12 residues.

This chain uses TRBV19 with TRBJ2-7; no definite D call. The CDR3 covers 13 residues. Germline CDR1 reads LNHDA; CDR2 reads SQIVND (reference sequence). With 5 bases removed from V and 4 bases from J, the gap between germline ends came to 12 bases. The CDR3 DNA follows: TGTGCCAGTAGTCCCCACCGGATGTACGAGCAGTACTTC. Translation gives CASSPHRMYEQYF.

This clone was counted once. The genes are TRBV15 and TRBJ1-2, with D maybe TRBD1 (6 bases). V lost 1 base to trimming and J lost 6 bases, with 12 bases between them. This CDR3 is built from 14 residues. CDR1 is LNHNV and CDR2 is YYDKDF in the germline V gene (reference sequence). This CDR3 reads CATSRVTGIHGYTF. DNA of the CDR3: TGTGCCACCAGCAGAGTAACAGGGATCCATGGCTACACCTTC.